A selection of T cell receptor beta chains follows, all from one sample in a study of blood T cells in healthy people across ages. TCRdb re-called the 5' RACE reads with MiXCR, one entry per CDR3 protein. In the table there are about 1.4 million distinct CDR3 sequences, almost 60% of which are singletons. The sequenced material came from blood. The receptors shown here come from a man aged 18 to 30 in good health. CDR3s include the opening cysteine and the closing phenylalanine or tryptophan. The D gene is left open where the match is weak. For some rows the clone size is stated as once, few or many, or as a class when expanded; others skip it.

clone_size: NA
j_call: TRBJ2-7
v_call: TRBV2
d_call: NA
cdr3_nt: TGTGCCAGCAGCGCGGGACCCCTTATTAACTACGAGCAGTACTTC
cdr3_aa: CASSAGPLINYEQYF

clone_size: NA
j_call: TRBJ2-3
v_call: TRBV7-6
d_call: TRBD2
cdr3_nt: TGTGCCAGCAGCCTTAGCGGGAGTTTAACAGATACGCAGTATTTT
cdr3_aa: CASSLSGSLTDTQYF

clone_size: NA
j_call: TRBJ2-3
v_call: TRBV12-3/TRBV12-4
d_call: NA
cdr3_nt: TGTGCCAGCAGAGCCGGGACGACCTTAATTACAGATACGCAGTATTTT
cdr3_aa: CASRAGTTLITDTQYF

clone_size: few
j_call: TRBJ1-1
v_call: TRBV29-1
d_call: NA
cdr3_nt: TGCAGCACCGACCGCGGGGGGCAGGGTACTGAAGCTTTCTTT
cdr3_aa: CSTDRGGQGTEAFF

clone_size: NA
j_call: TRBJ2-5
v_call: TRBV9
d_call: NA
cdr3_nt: TGTGCCAGCAGCGGAAACCCCCAAGAGACCCAGTACTTC
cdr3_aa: CASSGNPQETQYF

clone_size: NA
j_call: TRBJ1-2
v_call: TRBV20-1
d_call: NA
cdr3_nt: TGCAGTTTCACCTCACCGGGAACAAATGGCTACACCTTC
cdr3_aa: CSFTSPGTNGYTF

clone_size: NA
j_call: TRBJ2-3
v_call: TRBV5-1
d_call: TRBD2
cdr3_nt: TGCGCCAGCAACGACACTAGCGGTGCTCCGGATACGCAGTATTTT
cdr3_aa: CASNDTSGAPDTQYF

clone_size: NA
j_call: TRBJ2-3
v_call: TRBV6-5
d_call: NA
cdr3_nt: TGTGCCACTCGACAGACCACAGATACGCAGTATTTT
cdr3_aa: CATRQTTDTQYF

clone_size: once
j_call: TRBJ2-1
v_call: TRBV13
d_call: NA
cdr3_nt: TGTGCCAGCAGCTTAGACGCGGTTGAGCAGTTCTTC
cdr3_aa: CASSLDAVEQFF

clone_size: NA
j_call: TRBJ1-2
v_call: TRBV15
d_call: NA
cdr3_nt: TGTGCCACCAGCACCCTTGGGCATGGCCACACCTTC
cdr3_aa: CATSTLGHGHTF

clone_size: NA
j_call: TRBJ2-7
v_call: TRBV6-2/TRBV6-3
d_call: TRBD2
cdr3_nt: TGTGCCAGCAGTTACTCTAGGGGGACTAGCTACGTGCAGTACTTC
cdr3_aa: CASSYSRGTSYVQYF

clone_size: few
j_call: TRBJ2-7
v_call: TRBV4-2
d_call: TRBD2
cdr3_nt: TGTGCCAGCAGCCAACGGGGGGACCACTACGAGCAGTACTTC
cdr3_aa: CASSQRGDHYEQYF

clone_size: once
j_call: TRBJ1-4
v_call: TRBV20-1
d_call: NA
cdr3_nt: TGCAGTGCGAGAGACCCCTCAACTAATGAAAAACTGTTTTTT
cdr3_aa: CSARDPSTNEKLFF

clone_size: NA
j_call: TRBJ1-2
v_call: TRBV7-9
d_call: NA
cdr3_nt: TGTGCCAGCAGCTTAACGGCAGCAGGCTATGGCTACACCTTC
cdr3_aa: CASSLTAAGYGYTF

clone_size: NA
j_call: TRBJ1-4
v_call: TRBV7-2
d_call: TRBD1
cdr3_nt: TGTGCCAGCAGCTCGCTCGACAGGGGTACTAATGAAAAACTGTTTTTT
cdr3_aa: CASSSLDRGTNEKLFF

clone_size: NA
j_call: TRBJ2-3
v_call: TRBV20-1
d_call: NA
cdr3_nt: TGCAGTGCCCAGCTTCCACTAGCTGGAGGTGGTGATACGCAGTATTTT
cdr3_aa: CSAQLPLAGGGDTQYF

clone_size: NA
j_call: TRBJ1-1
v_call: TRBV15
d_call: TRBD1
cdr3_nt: TGTGCCACCAGCACTTCAGGGGGCACTGAAGCTTTCTTT
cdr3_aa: CATSTSGGTEAFF

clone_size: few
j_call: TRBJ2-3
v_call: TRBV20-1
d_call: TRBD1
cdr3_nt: TGCAGTGCTAGACCAGACAGGGCCCCTAGCACAGATACGCAGTATTTT
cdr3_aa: CSARPDRAPSTDTQYF

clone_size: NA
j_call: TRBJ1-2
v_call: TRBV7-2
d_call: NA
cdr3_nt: TGTGCCAGCAGCTTCGTCATCCCGTTAGGAGACTATGGCTACACCTTC
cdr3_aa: CASSFVIPLGDYGYTF

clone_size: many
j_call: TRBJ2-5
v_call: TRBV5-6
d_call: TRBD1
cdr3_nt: TGTGCCAGCAGCCCGGACAGGGCGGAGACCCAGTACTTC
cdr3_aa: CASSPDRAETQYF

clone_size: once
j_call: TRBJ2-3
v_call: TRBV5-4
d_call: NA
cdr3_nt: TGTGCCAGCAGCTTGGTTCGGAGTACGCAGTATTTT
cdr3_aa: CASSLVRSTQYF

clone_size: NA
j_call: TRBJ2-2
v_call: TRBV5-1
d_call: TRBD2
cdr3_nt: TGCGCCAGCAGCTTGGCAGCGGGGTTCACCGGGGAGCTGTTTTTT
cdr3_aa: CASSLAAGFTGELFF

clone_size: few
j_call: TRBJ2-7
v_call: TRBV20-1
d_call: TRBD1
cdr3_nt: TGCAGTGCTTTCGGACAGGGATCCGAGCAGTACTTC
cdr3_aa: CSAFGQGSEQYF

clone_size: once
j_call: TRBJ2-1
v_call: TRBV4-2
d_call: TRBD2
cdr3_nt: TGTGCCAGCAGCTCGCCTAGCGGGAGGATCTCCTACAATGAGCGGTTCTTC
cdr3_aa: CASSSPSGRISYNERFF

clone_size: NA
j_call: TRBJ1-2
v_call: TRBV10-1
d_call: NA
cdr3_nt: TGCGCCAGCATCCCGACAGGCACTCCGCAAGGCTACACCTTC
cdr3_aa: CASIPTGTPQGYTF

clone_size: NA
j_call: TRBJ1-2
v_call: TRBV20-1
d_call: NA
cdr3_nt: TGCAGTGCCGACCCTGGAGGGAGCTATGGCTACACCTTC
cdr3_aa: CSADPGGSYGYTF

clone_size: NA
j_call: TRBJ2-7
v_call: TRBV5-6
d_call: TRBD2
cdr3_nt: TGTGCCAGCAGCTTGGCCGGGACTAGTGGGACCGAGCAGTACTTC
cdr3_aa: CASSLAGTSGTEQYF

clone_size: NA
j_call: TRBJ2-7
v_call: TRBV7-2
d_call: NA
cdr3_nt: TGTGCCAGCAGCCAGGAACCGGCGGATGTGTGGAGCTCCTACGAGCAGTACTTC
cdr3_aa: CASSQEPADVWSSYEQYF

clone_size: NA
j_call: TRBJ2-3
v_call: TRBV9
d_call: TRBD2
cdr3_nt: TGTGCCAGCAGCGTAGGAAAACTAGCGGGAGGAGATACGCAGTATTTT
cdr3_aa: CASSVGKLAGGDTQYF

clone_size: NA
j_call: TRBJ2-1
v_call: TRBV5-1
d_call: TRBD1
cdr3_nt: TGCGCCAGCAGCTACAGGACAGGAGAAGGGTCCTACAATGAGCAGTTCTTC
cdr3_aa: CASSYRTGEGSYNEQFF

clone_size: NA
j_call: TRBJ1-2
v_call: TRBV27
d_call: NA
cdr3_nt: TGTGCCAGCCGCGGGGCAGGGCAGGATGGCTGCACCTTC
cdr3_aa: CASRGAGQDGCTF

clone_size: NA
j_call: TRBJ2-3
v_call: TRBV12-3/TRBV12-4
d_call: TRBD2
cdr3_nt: TGTGCCAGCAGTCCCGGGACTAGCGGGAGGGGGGGCACAGATACGCAGTATTTT
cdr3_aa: CASSPGTSGRGGTDTQYF

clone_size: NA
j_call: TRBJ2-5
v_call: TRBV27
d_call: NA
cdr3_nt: TGTGCCAGCAGTTCGCCCCCTTGGGAGCAGTACTTC
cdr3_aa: CASSSPPWEQYF

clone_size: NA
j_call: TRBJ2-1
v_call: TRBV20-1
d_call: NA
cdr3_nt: TGCAGTGCTAGCGGGGCGGCCAATGAGCAGTTCTTC
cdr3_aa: CSASGAANEQFF

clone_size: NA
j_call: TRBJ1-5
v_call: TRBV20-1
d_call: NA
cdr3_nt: TGCAGTGCTCCTAGGGGGGGGAATCAGCCCCAGCATTTT
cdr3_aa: CSAPRGGNQPQHF

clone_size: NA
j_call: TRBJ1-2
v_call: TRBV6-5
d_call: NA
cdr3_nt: TGTGCCAGCAGTTACCTAGGGGGTTCTAGCTATGGCTACACCTTC
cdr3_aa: CASSYLGGSSYGYTF

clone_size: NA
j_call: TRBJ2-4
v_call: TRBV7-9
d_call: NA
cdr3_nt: TGTGCCAGCAGCTCGACAGGACTACCAGTTGGGTACTTC
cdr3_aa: CASSSTGLPVGYF

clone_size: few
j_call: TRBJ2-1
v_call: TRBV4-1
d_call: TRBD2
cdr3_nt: TGCGCCAGCAGCCAAGGGAGCGGGATCAACAATGAGCAGTTCTTC
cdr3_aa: CASSQGSGINNEQFF

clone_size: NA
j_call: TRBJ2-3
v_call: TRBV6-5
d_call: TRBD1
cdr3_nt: TGTGCCAGCAGTTACTACGGGACAGGGTACGCAGATACGCAGTATTTT
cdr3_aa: CASSYYGTGYADTQYF

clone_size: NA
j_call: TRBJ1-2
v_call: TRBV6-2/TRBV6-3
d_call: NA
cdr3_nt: TGTGCCAGCAGTTACCTCACAAAATTCTATGGCTACACCTTC
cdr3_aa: CASSYLTKFYGYTF

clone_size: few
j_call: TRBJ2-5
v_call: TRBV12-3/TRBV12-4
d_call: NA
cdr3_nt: TGTGCCAGCAGCCCTCCCCGTCTCCTCGACCGGGACCAGGAGGGAGAGACCCAGTACTTC
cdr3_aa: CASSPPRLLDRDQEGETQYF

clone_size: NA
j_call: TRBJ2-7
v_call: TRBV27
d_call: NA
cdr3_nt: TGTACCAGCAGACTCCAAGGAGGAACCTACGAGCAGTACTTC
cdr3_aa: CTSRLQGGTYEQYF